This T cell receptor beta chain was captured in a study of blood T cell repertoires in COVID-19. About the study: Material from acute and convalescent COVID-19 was sourced from the United States, Italy and Spain. T cells, B-cell-depleted T cells, or PBMCs supplied cDNA or gDNA.

This clone was detected many times. Using immunoSEQ multiplex PCR, the repertoire was profiled, and TCRdb retains in-frame clones only, with some absent. This sample has 100,000 to 150,000 clones, with 60% to 80% found just once. The CDR3 length is 16 residues. Germline CDR1 is LGHDT and CDR2 is YNNKEL (reference sequence). V lost 5 bases, J lost 3 bases, and 19 bases lay in between. The V call is TRBV3-1 (or the pseudogene TRBV3-2), the J call TRBJ1-1; D perhaps matches TRBD1 (6 bases). Sequencing was carried out using peripheral blood. The receptor was derived from a man aged 55 to 69 with acute or convalescent COVID-19. CDR3 coding DNA: TGTGCCAGCAGCACTGGACAGATAGGGTGGGACACTGAAGCTTTCTTT. Translated: CASSTGQIGWDTEAFF.